This TCR beta chain came from a study of CD8 T cells in ankylosing spondylitis. Findings and caveats of the study: Seven to nine highly homologous variants made up a TCR beta motif that seemed to typify ankylosing spondylitis blood. Disease-linked clones reportedly concentrated significantly in matched ankylosing spondylitis synovial fluid.

TCRdb analysed the 5' RACE reads with MiXCR anew, one entry per CDR3 protein. The sample shows around 770,000 distinct CDR3 sequences, around 20% of them seen only once. In germline, CDR1 is SGHDT, CDR2 YYEEEE. This CDR3 is built from 15 residues. Trimming took off 1 base at V and 1 base at J, with 9 bases between the two ends. Points on this clonotype: The antigen is undetermined.

The receptor was isolated from a male donor with ankylosing spondylitis. V is TRBV5-6 and J is TRBJ2-1; TRBD1 might be the D (6 bases). Sequencing input: blood, either unsorted or a sorted T cell fraction (not recorded which). The CDR3 region is CASSLQGPSYNEQFF. The DNA of the CDR3 is TGTGCCAGCAGCTTGCAGGGGCCTTCCTACAATGAGCAGTTCTTC.